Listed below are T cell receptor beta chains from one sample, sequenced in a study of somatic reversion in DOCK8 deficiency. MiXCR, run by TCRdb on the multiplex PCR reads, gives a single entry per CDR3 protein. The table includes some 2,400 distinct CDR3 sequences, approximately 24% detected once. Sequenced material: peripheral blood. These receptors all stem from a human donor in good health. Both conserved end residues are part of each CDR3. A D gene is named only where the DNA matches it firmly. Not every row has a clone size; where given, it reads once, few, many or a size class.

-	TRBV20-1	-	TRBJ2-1	CSARSGSGTSSYNERFF	TGCAGTGCCAGATCCGGCTCCGGGACCAGCTCCTACAATGAGCGGTTCTTC
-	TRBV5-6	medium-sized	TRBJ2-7	CASRGRLFYEQYF	TGTGCCAGCAGGGGCCGCCTCTTCTACGAGCAGTACTTC
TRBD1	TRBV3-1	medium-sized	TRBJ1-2	CASSQEGQGLDGYTF	TGTGCCAGCAGCCAAGAGGGACAGGGGCTGGACGGCTACACCTTC
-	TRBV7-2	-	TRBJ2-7	CASSLSATQGAYEQYF	TGTGCCAGCAGTCTTAGCGCTACGCAAGGGGCCTACGAGCAGTACTTC
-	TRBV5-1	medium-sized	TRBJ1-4	CASSPGGGALATNEKLFF	TGCGCCAGCAGCCCTGGAGGAGGGGCCCTAGCAACTAATGAAAAACTGTTTTTT
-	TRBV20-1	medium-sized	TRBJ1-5	CSARLANQPQHF	TGCAGTGCTAGACTGGCGAATCAGCCCCAGCATTTT
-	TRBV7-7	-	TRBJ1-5	CASSGGWGNQPQHF	TGTGCTAGCAGCGGGGGATGGGGCAATCAGCCCCAGCATTTT
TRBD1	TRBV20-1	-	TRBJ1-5	CSASKQGAIRQPQHF	TGCAGTGCTAGTAAACAGGGGGCAATCCGTCAGCCCCAGCATTTT
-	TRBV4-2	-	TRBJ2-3	CASSQEGRMGTDTQYF	TGTGCCAGCAGCCAAGAAGGTCGTATGGGGACAGATACGCAGTATTTT
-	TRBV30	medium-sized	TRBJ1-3	CAWSVEPNSGNTIYF	TGTGCCTGGAGTGTAGAGCCAAACTCTGGAAACACCATATATTTT
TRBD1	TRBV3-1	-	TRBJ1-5	CASSQVKTGGTQPQHF	TGTGCCAGCAGCCAGGTTAAGACAGGGGGTACTCAGCCCCAGCATTTT
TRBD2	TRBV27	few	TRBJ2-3	CASSLVGRPTDTQYF	TGTGCCAGCAGTTTAGTCGGGAGGCCCACAGATACGCAGTATTTT
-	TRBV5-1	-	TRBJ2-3	CASSLRRGDTQYF	TGCGCCAGCAGCTTGAGACGCGGTGATACGCAGTATTTT
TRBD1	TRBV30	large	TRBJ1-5	CAWTENRDRGLYSNQPQHF	TGTGCCTGGACTGAAAACCGGGACAGGGGCCTTTATAGCAATCAGCCCCAGCATTTT
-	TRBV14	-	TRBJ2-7	CASSQYQGRAEQYF	TGTGCCAGCAGCCAATATCAGGGTCGAGCCGAGCAGTACTTC
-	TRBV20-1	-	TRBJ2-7	CSTEEPGRGPHEQYF	TGCAGTACTGAAGAACCGGGCCGAGGGCCCCACGAGCAGTACTTC
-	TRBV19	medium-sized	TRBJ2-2	CASSIRWGNGELFF	TGTGCCAGTAGTATAAGGTGGGGGAACGGGGAGCTGTTTTTT
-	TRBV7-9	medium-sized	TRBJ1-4	CATGTGREKLFF	TGTGCCACTGGAACCGGCAGGGAAAAACTGTTTTTT
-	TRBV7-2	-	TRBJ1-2	CASSHDRVYGYTF	TGTGCCAGCAGCCACGACCGGGTTTACGGCTACACCTTC
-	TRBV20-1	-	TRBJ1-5	CSVTNRRQEPQHF	TGCAGTGTAACGAACCGACGACAGGAGCCCCAGCATTTT
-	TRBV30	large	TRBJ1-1	CAWRGTEAFF	TGTGCCTGGAGGGGGACTGAAGCTTTCTTT
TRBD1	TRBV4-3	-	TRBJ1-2	CASSQELGTGGFDYGYTF	TGCGCCAGCAGCCAAGAATTGGGGACAGGGGGATTTGACTATGGCTACACCTTC
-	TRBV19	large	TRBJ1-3	CASSRQSSGNTIYF	TGTGCCAGTAGTAGACAGAGCTCTGGAAACACCATATATTTT
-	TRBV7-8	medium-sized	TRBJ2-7	CASSKGPAYEQYF	TGTGCCAGCAGCAAGGGACCCGCCTACGAGCAGTACTTC
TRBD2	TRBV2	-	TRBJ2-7	CASRGPLAGSSYEQYF	TGTGCCAGCCGGGGACCTCTAGCGGGAAGCTCCTACGAGCAGTACTTC
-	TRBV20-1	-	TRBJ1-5	CSAMGKAQHF	TGCAGTGCTATGGGGAAGGCCCAGCATTTT
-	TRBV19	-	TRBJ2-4	CASSIGGSKNIQYF	TGTGCCAGTAGTATTGGAGGATCCAAAAACATTCAGTACTTC
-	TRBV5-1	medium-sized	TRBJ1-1	CASSLDTEAFF	TGCGCCAGCAGCTTAGACACTGAAGCTTTCTTT
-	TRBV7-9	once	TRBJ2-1	CASSFYNEQFF	TGTGCCAGCAGCTTTTACAATGAGCAGTTCTTC
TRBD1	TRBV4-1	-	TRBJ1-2	CASSQETGEGYGYTF	TGCGCCAGCAGCCAAGAAACAGGGGAGGGCTATGGCTACACCTTC
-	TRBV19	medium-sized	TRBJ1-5	CASTAWGGSNQPQHF	TGTGCCAGTACGGCGTGGGGGGGAAGCAATCAGCCCCAGCATTTT
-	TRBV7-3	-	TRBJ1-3	CASSMRTKRNTIYF	TGTGCCAGCAGCATGAGGACAAAGAGAAACACCATATATTTT
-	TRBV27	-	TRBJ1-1	CASSLGVMNTEAFF	TGTGCCAGCAGCCTAGGGGTCATGAACACTGAAGCTTTCTTT
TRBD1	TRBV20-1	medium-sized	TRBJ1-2	CSAVRQGVNYGYTF	TGCAGTGCCGTAAGACAGGGCGTCAACTATGGCTACACCTTC
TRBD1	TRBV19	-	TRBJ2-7	CASSMGTGSYEQYF	TGTGCCAGTAGTATGGGGACAGGTAGCTACGAGCAGTACTTC
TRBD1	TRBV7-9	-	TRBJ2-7	CASSSPGQGKDEQYF	TGTGCCAGCAGCTCGCCGGGACAGGGAAAAGACGAGCAGTACTTC
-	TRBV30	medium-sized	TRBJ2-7	CAWSIRGLSSYEQYF	TGTGCCTGGAGCATCCGGGGACTGAGCTCCTACGAGCAGTACTTC
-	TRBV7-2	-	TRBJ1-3	CASSLAPTEGGTIYF	TGTGCCAGCAGCTTAGCCCCTACAGAAGGCGGCACCATATATTTT
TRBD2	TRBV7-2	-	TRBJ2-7	CASSLVWAGGLYEQYF	TGTGCCAGCAGCTTAGTGTGGGCGGGAGGTCTCTACGAGCAGTACTTC
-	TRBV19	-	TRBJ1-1	CASSIEAGPNTEAFF	TGTGCCAGTAGTATAGAGGCAGGGCCGAACACTGAAGCTTTCTTT
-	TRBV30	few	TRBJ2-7	CAWSAGGGSYEQYF	TGTGCCTGGAGTGCTGGAGGGGGTTCCTACGAGCAGTACTTC
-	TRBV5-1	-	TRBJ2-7	CASSLAGTGVSYEQYF	TGCGCCAGCAGCTTGGCCGGTACGGGGGTTTCCTACGAGCAGTACTTC
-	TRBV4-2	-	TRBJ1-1	CASSQFDKNTEAFF	TGTGCCAGCAGCCAATTTGACAAGAACACTGAAGCTTTCTTT
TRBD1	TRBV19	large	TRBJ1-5	CASRLDRVGNQPQHF	TGTGCCAGTAGACTGGACAGGGTAGGCAATCAGCCCCAGCATTTT
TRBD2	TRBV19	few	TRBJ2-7	CASSLLPGRRESHEQYF	TGTGCCAGTAGCCTCCTACCAGGGAGGCGGGAGAGTCACGAGCAGTACTTC
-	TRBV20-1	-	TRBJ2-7	CSARRQGDEQYF	TGCAGTGCTAGACGGCAGGGCGACGAGCAGTACTTC
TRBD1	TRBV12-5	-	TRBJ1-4	CASGKGQGNEKLFF	TGTGCTAGTGGTAAGGGACAGGGGAATGAAAAACTGTTTTTT
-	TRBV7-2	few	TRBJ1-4	CASSKQGFVREKLFF	TGTGCCAGCAGCAAACAGGGTTTTGTTAGGGAAAAACTGTTTTTT
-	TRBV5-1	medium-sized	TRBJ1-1	CASSSGTNTEAFF	TGCGCCAGCAGCTCAGGGACGAACACTGAAGCTTTCTTT
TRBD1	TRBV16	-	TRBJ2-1	CASSLTPGQSYNEQFF	TGTGCCAGCAGCCTTACGCCGGGACAGTCCTACAATGAGCAGTTCTTC
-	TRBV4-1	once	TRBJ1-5	CASSAPAGQPQHF	TGCGCCAGCAGCGCACCAGCAGGGCAGCCCCAGCATTTT
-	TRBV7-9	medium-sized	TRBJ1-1	CASSLAGTLERAFF	TGTGCCAGCAGCTTAGCCGGGACTCTTGAGAGAGCTTTCTTT
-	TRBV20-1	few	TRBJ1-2	CSARGKESYGYTF	TGCAGTGCTAGAGGGAAGGAAAGCTATGGCTACACCTTC
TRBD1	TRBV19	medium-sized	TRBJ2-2	CASSADRDAGELFF	TGTGCCAGTAGTGCGGACAGGGACGCCGGGGAGCTGTTTTTT
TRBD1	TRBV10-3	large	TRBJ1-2	CAISETRDRIYYTF	TGTGCCATCAGTGAGACCCGGGACAGGATTTACTACACCTTC